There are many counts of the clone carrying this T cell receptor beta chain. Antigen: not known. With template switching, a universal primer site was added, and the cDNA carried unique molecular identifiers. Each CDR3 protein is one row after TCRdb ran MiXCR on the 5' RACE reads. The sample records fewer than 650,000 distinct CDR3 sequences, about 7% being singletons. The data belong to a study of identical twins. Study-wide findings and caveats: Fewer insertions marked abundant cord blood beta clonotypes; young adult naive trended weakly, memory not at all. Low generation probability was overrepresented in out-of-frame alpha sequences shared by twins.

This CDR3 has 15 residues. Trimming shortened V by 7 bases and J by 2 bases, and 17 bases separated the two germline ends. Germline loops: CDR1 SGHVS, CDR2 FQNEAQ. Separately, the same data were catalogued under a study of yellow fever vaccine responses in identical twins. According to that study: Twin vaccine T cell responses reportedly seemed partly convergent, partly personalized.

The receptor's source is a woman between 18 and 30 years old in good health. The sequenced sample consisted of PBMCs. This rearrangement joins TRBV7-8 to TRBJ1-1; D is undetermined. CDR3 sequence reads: CASTSRGGINTEAFF. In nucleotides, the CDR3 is TGTGCCAGCACCTCCCGGGGAGGAATTAACACTGAAGCTTTCTTT.